The sequence of this T cell receptor beta chain was determined in a study of blood T cell repertoires in COVID-19. Overall study context: PBMCs, B-cell-depleted T cells, or T cells were the source of the cDNA or gDNA that made up the material.

V was cut by 5 bases and J by 3 bases, with 16 bases left in between. Germline CDR1 reads SQVTM; CDR2 reads ANQGSEA. The CDR3 is 14 amino acids. Patients from Seattle were sampled longitudinally, starting during active infection. Per the original methods: The authors estimated nucleated cell counts from reference gene primer amplification. Sequencing used immunoSEQ multiplex PCR; TCRdb keeps in-frame clones, though not all of them. V and J calls and clone size are copied from that table; D and trimming were computed from the DNA. The table shows fewer than 350,000 clones, with 87% occurring only once.

This receptor was obtained from a man younger than 45 with COVID-19, enrolled during active disease. The V and J genes are TRBV29-1 and TRBJ1-1, with a weak D call TRBD1 (6 bases). Sequencing was performed on peripheral blood. CDR3 sequence reads: CSVILGGLDTEAFF. CDR3 sequence (DNA): TGCAGCGTTATTCTCGGGGGGCTGGACACTGAAGCTTTCTTT.